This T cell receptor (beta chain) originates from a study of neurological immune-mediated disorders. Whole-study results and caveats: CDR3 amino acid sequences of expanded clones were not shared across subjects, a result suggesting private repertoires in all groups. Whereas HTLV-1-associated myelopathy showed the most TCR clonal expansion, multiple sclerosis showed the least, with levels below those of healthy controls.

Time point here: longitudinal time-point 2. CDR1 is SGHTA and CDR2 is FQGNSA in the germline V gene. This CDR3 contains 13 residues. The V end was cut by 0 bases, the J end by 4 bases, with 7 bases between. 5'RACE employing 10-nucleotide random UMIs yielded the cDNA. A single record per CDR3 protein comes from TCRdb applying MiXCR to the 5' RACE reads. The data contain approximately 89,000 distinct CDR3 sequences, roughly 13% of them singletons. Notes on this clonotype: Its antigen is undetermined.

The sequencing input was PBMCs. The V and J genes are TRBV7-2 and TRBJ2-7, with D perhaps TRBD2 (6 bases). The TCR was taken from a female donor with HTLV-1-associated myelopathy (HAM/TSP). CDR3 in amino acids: CASSLARDYEQYF. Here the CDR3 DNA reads TGTGCCAGCAGCTTAGCGCGGGATTACGAGCAGTACTTC. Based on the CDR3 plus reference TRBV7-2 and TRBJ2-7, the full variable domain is GAGVSQSPSNKVTEKGKDVELRCDPISGHTALYWYRQSLGQGLEFLIYFQGNSAPDKSGLPSDRFSAERTGGSVSTLTIQRTQQEDSAVYLCASSLARDYEQYFGPGTRLTVT.